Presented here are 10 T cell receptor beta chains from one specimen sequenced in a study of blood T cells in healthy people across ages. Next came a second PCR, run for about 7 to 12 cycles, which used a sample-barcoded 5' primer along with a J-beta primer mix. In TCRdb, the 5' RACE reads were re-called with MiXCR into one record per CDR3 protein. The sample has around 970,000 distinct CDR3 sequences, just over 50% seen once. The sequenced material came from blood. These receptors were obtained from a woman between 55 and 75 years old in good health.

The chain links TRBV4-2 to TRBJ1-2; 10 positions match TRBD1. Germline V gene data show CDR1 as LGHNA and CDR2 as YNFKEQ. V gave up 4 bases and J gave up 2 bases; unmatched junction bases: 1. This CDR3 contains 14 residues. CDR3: CASSPTGGNYGYTF. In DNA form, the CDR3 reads TGTGCCAGCAGCCCGACAGGGGGCAACTATGGCTACACCTTC.

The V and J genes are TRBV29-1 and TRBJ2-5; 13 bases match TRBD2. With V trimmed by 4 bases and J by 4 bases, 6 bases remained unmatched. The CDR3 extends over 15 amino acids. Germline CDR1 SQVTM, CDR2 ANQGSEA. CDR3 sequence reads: CSVGFTSGRGETQYF. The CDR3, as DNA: TGCAGCGTTGGTTTCACTAGCGGGAGGGGAGAGACCCAGTACTTC.

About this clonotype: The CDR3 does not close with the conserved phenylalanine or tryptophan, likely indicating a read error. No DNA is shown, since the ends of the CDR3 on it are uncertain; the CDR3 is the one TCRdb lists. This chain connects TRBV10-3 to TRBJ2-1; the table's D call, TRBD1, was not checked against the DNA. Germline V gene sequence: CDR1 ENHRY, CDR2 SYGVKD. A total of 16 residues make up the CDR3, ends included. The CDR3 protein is CAISESGTGYRYTFGS.

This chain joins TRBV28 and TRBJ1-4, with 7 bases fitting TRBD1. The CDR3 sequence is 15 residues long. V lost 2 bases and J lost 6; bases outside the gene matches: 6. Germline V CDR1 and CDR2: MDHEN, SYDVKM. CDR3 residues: CASSLRQGVDEKLFF. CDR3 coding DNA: TGTGCCAGCAGTTTAAGACAGGGAGTAGATGAAAAACTGTTTTTT.

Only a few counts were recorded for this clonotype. In nucleotides, the CDR3 is TGCGCCAGCAGGTCCGGGACAGGGGTTTACAATGAGCAGTTCTTC. Residues: CASRSGTGVYNEQFF. J is TRBJ2-1 and V is TRBV4-1; 10 bases match TRBD1. The CDR3 covers 15 residues. Trimming removed 6 bases from V and 4 bases from J; junction bases left unmatched: 6. From germline, CDR1 is MGHRA and CDR2 YSYEKL.

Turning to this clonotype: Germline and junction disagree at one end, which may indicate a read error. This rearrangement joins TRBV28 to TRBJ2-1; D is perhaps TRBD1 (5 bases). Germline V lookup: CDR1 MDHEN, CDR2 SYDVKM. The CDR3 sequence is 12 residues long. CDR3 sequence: CASSLSTGSPWF. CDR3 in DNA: TGTGCCAGCAGTTTATCTACAGGCTCCCCGTGGTTC. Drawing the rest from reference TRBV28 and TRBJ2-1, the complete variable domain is DVKVTQSSRYLVKRTGEKVFLECVQDMDHENMFWYRQDPGLGLRLIYFSYDVKMKEKGDIPEGYSVSREKKERFSLILESASTNQTSMYLCASSLSTGSPWFGPGTRLTVL.

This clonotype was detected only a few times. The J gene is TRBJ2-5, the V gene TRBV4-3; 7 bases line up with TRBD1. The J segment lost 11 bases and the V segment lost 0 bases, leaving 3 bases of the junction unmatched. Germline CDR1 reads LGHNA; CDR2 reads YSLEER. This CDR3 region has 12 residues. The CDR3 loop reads CASSQDLGQQYF. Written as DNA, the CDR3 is TGCGCCAGCAGCCAAGATCTGGGACAGCAGTACTTC.

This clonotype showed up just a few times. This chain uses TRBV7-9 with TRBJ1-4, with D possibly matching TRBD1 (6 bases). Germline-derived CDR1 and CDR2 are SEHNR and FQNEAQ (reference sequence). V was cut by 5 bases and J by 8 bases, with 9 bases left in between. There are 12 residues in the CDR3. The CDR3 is CASSPQGEKLFF. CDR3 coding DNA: TGTGCCAGCAGCCCGCAGGGGGAAAAACTGTTTTTT.

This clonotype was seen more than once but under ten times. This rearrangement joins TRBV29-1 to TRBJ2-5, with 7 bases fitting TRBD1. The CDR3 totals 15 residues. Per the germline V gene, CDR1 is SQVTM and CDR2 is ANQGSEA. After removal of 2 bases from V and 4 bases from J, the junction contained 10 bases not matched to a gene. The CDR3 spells CSVEPQGSGLETQYF. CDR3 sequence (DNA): TGCAGCGTTGAACCACAGGGGTCAGGGTTAGAGACCCAGTACTTC.

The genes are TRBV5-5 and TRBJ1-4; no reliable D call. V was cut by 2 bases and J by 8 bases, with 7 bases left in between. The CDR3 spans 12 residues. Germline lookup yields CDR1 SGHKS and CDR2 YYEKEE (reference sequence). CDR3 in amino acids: CASSFWGEKLFF. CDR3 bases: TGTGCCAGCAGCTTTTGGGGAGAAAAACTGTTTTTT.